This TCR beta chain was obtained from a study of neurological immune-mediated disorders. This clonotype was counted many times. Every sequencing run generated over 180 million TCR-beta sequences from 15-18 subjects. MiXCR was run by TCRdb on the 5' RACE reads, yielding one entry per CDR3 protein. There are tens of thousands of distinct CDR3 sequences in the sample; approximately 5.2% occur only once, and roughly 7% lies in the top ten. Stored at -80 C, 2 million PBMCs were the source of the unsorted libraries. Trimming stripped 0 bases from V and 4 bases from J, with 9 bases between. Germline loops: CDR1 SQVTM, CDR2 ANQGSEA. The CDR3 has 13 residues.

This TCR was recovered from a man aged 18 to 35 with multiple sclerosis. The sequenced sample consisted of PBMCs. This sequence joins TRBV29-1 and TRBJ1-1; possible D gene TRBD1, 5 bases. The DNA for the CDR3 is TGCAGCGTTGAAGAGGGGCTGGGCACTGAAGCTTTCTTT. Encoded protein: CSVEEGLGTEAFF.